Listed here are 23 T cell receptor beta chains from one sample, sequenced in a study of molecular identifiers for immune sequencing clone quantification. TCRdb redid the calling of the PCR reads with MiXCR, one entry per CDR3 protein. Here the sample spans 300,000 to 400,000 distinct CDR3 sequences, about 20% being singletons. Sequencing was done on a sample of naive CD8+ T cells from blood, with Jurkat cell RNA spiked in. Specified subset: FACS-sorted CD8+CD4-CCR7+CD45RA+ naive T cells. The source is a human donor in good health. Some libraries in this study had Jurkat cell RNA spiked in.

This clonotype was counted a few times. The chain links TRBV6-5 to TRBJ1-4; 7 nucleotides line up with TRBD1. CDR3 size: 15 residues. Losses at the gene ends were 6 bases for V and 3 bases for J; bases not matched to a gene: 7. Per the germline V gene, CDR1 is MNHEY and CDR2 is SVGAGI. CDR3 sequence: CASRTGHEANEKLFF. In DNA form, the CDR3 reads TGTGCCAGCAGGACAGGGCACGAGGCTAATGAAAAACTGTTTTTT.

As to this clonotype: Since a much larger clone is just one base distant, this may be a read error. V is TRBV5-1 and J is TRBJ2-5, with no clear D. Germline CDR1 SGHRS, CDR2 YFSETQ. This CDR3 is 13 amino acids long. V dropped 0 bases and J dropped 9 bases, with 12 bases sitting between them. In DNA form, the CDR3 reads TGCGCCAGCAGCTTGGGTACGGACGAGTCCCAGTACTTC. As protein: CASSLGTDESQYF.

In its sample, this clonotype was seen many times. The rearrangement links TRBV3-1 to TRBJ2-1; weak D call: TRBD1 (5 bases). Germline V gene lookup returns CDR1 LGHDT and CDR2 YNNKEL (reference sequence). This CDR3 has 13 amino acids. The V gene lost 1 base and the J gene lost 6 bases, with 7 bases spanning the gap. This chain's CDR3 is CASSQVRANEQFF. DNA for the CDR3: TGTGCCAGCAGCCAAGTCAGGGCCAATGAGCAGTTCTTC.

This clonotype was observed at least ten times. The V gene is TRBV5-6, the J gene TRBJ2-7; TRBD2 matches at 8 bases. Germline assignment: CDR1 SGHDT and CDR2 YYEEEE. CDR3 length: 15 amino acids. J was trimmed by 4 bases and V by 1 base; bases with no gene match: 7. The CDR3 sequence is CASSLIPGTSYEQYF. The CDR3 DNA sequence: TGTGCCAGCAGCTTGATTCCCGGGACTAGTTACGAGCAGTACTTC.

This clonotype was observed at least ten times. V usage is TRBV7-9 and J usage is TRBJ2-7; TRBD1 agrees at 9 bases. The CDR3 totals 13 residues. Per the germline V gene, CDR1 is SEHNR and CDR2 is FQNEAQ (reference sequence). Trimming removed 5 bases from V and 5 bases from J; junction bases left unmatched: 4. CDR3: CASSLQGANEQYF. The CDR3 nucleotides are TGTGCCAGCAGCCTACAGGGGGCCAACGAGCAGTACTTC.

On this clonotype itself: This clone may be a read error of a much larger clone one base away. The conserved closing phenylalanine or tryptophan is absent in this CDR3, likely reflecting a read error. The chain recombines TRBV6-5 with TRBJ2-3, with 7 bases that match TRBD1. Germline lookup yields CDR1 MNHEY and CDR2 SVGAGI. The CDR3 spans 14 residues. The V segment lost 0 bases and the J segment 4 bases; nucleotides outside the gene matches: 1. The CDR3 nucleotides are TGTGCCAGCAGTTACTCGACAGGGTCAGATACGCAGTATCTT. Amino acid sequence: CASSYSTGSDTQYL.

In its sample, this clonotype was seen many times. The chain uses TRBV14 and TRBJ2-5; 7 bases are a match to TRBD2. The germline V gene encodes CDR1 SGHDN and CDR2 FVKESK. With V trimmed by 4 bases and J by 4 bases, 9 bases remained unmatched. The CDR3 loop spans 15 amino acids. In DNA, the CDR3 is TGTGCCAGCAGCCTAGCAGGCTCGGGGGGAGAGACCCAGTACTTC. Its translation is CASSLAGSGGETQYF.

The table lists this clonotype with many counts. The chain employs TRBV7-2 and TRBJ2-3; D may match TRBD1 or TRBD2 (5 bases each). The germline gives CDR1 SGHTA, CDR2 FQGNSA. CDR3 length: 18 amino acids. The V end was cut by 1 base, the J end by 5 bases, with 22 bases between. The CDR3 spells CASSLGTGAYLRKDTQYF. The DNA of the CDR3 is TGTGCCAGCAGCTTAGGAACCGGGGCGTACTTGCGTAAAGATACGCAGTATTTT.

This clonotype came up many times. The chain is built from TRBV20-1 and TRBJ2-3; D not certain. Germline lookup yields CDR1 DFQATT and CDR2 SNEGSKA (reference sequence). Trimming pared 0 bases from V and 2 bases from J, leaving 3 bases between. The CDR3 extends over 12 amino acids. The CDR3 region has the DNA TGCAGTGCTAGAGAACTCACAGATACGCAGTATTTT. Its translation is CSARELTDTQYF.

This chain uses TRBV11-2 with TRBJ2-3; the D is unclear. CDR1 is SGHAT and CDR2 is FQNNGV in the germline V gene. This CDR3 spans 14 amino acids. V dropped 3 bases and J dropped 6 bases, with 13 bases sitting between them. The CDR3 protein is CASSFWGRIDTQYF. CDR3 DNA: TGTGCCAGCAGCTTTTGGGGAAGGATCGATACGCAGTATTTT.

A remark on this clonotype: This may stem from a read error, because a much larger clone lies one nucleotide away. The chain employs TRBV29-1 and TRBJ2-3; D is unresolved. The CDR3 contains 16 residues. Germline V gene data show CDR1 as SQVTM and CDR2 as ANQGSEA. With 3 bases removed from V and 4 bases from J, the gap between germline ends came to 20 bases. CDR3 DNA: TGCAGCGTTGAGGTCGGGCTCCGGTTTAGTGCAGATACGCAGTATTTT. It specifies CSVEVGLRFSADTQYF.

This clonotype was seen at least ten times. The genes are TRBV4-2 and TRBJ2-7, with a tentative D call TRBD2 (5 bases). Trimming took 0 bases from V and 7 from J, leaving 19 bases between them. The CDR3 loop spans 16 amino acids. CDR1 LGHNA and CDR2 YNFKEQ come from the germline V gene. CDR3 residues: CASSQDRSGATGEQYF. DNA for the CDR3: TGTGCCAGCAGCCAAGATCGGAGCGGTGCTACGGGGGAGCAGTACTTC.

In its sample, this clonotype was seen once. This clone may be a read error of a much larger clone one base away. This rearrangement joins TRBV27 to TRBJ2-3; 8 bases are a match to TRBD2. Germline CDR1 is MNHEY and CDR2 is SMNVEV (reference sequence). This CDR3 contains 15 residues. In DNA, the CDR3 is TGTGCCAGCAGATTACGGGAGGGCCGAGCAGATATGCAGTATTTT. Amino acid sequence: CASRLREGRADMQYF.

This clonotype was observed a single time. A much larger clone is a single base away; this may be a read error. V is TRBV5-1 and J is TRBJ2-6; tentatively, D is TRBD1 (5 bases). Germline lookup yields CDR1 SGHRS and CDR2 YFSETQ. The CDR3 is made up of 12 amino acids. The CDR3 reads CASSEGANVPTF. The CDR3 nucleotides are TGCGCCAGCAGCGAAGGGGCCAACGTCCCGACTTTC.

This clonotype has a count of ten or more. The rearrangement links TRBV28 to TRBJ2-1, with TRBD1 matching over 10 bases. This CDR3 has 14 residues. CDR1 and CDR2 (germline): MDHEN, SYDVKM. V gave up 2 bases and J gave up 6 bases; unmatched junction bases: 1. The CDR3 DNA reads as TGTGCCAGCAGTTTAGGGACAGGGGTCAATGAGCAGTTCTTC. As protein: CASSLGTGVNEQFF.

This clonotype showed up just a few times. No conserved phenylalanine or tryptophan is present at the end of the CDR3, so a read error is the likely explanation. The chain is built from TRBV4-2 and TRBJ1-5; weak D call: TRBD1 (6 bases). The CDR3 loop spans 17 amino acids. Germline values: CDR1 LGHNA, CDR2 YNFKEQ. Trimming took 0 bases from V and 11 from J, leaving 23 bases between them. This CDR3 is CASSQDSIQQGPSTQHL. CDR3 nucleotide sequence: TGTGCCAGCAGCCAAGATTCGATCCAACAGGGCCCATCTACCCAGCATCTT.

This clonotype was seen at least ten times. This chain links TRBV30 with TRBJ2-5, with D perhaps being TRBD1 or TRBD2 (5 bases each). This CDR3 spans 14 amino acids. Germline CDR1 and CDR2: GTSNPN and SVGIG (reference sequence). Trimming stripped 5 bases from V and 1 base from J, with 14 bases between. The CDR3 sequence is CAWDIGGSQETQYF. CDR3 nucleotide sequence: TGTGCCTGGGATATTGGGGGTTCCCAAGAGACCCAGTACTTC.

In its sample, this clonotype was seen many times. The chain combines TRBV9 with TRBJ2-3; TRBD2 matches at 9 bases. This CDR3 has 16 amino acids. From germline, CDR1 is SGDLS and CDR2 YYNGEE. J lost 2 bases, V lost 0 bases, and 4 bases had no gene match. CDR3 protein: CASSVGSGGPTDTQYF. The CDR3 nucleotides are TGTGCCAGCAGCGTAGGTAGCGGGGGCCCCACAGATACGCAGTATTTT.

This clonotype was counted at least ten times. The chain recombines TRBV30 with TRBJ1-1, with D maybe TRBD1 (5 bases). Germline lookup yields CDR1 GTSNPN and CDR2 SVGIG (reference sequence). There are 13 residues in the CDR3. Trimming stripped 5 bases from V and 0 bases from J, with 10 bases between. In nucleotides, the CDR3 is TGTGCCTGGCGAGAGGGGATGAACACTGAAGCTTTCTTT. Its translation is CAWREGMNTEAFF.

V usage is TRBV6-2 or TRBV6-3 and J usage is TRBJ2-1, with TRBD1 matching 9 bases. The trim removed 5 bases at V and 5 bases at J, leaving 7 bases unmatched. This CDR3 region has 15 residues. Germline CDR1 MNHEY, CDR2 SVGEGT. The chain's CDR3 is CASSHVWTGDNEQFF. The CDR3 region has the DNA TGTGCCAGCAGTCACGTGTGGACAGGGGACAATGAGCAGTTCTTC.

This clonotype was counted many times. This chain joins TRBV11-1 and TRBJ2-2, with D unresolved. This CDR3 is 13 amino acids long. V was trimmed by 0 bases and J by 6 bases, leaving 5 bases between them. Per germline, CDR1 SGHAT and CDR2 FQDESV (reference sequence). The CDR3 DNA is TGTGCCAGCAGCTTAGCAGGATCCGGGGAGCTGTTTTTT. Residues: CASSLAGSGELFF.

The chain employs TRBV2 and TRBJ2-7, with D perhaps matching TRBD2 (5 bases). The germline V and J ends were trimmed by 10 bases and 2 bases, with 15 bases remaining between them. Germline CDR1 reads SNHLY; CDR2 reads FYNNEI. The CDR3 length is 13 residues. CDR3 sequence (DNA): TGTGCCACAAGGGCGGGTACTCCCTACGAGCAGTACTTC. Residues: CATRAGTPYEQYF.

The gene calls are TRBV28 and TRBJ1-6; no reliable D call. The CDR3 consists of 13 residues. Trimming pared 7 bases from V and 10 bases from J, leaving 14 bases between. From germline, CDR1 is MDHEN and CDR2 SYDVKM. CDR3 DNA: TGTGCCAGCAAGACCGCCCCTGGATCACCCCTCCACTTT. This encodes CASKTAPGSPLHF.